These 15 T cell receptor beta chains came from one sample sequenced in a study of shared clonotypes between healthy human individuals (dated by TCRdb to the early 2020s). The library was prepared using the immunoSEQ multiplex PCR assay. TCRdb stores this immuneACCESS table with in-frame sequences only. Part of the clones is absent; in the studies checked, under half of the shortfall reflects unresolved V genes, and no reason is known for the rest. The sample yields some 1 million clones; about 75% were counted once. The ten most abundant clones make up 1.2% to 1.5% of the sample. Sample: memory CD4+ T cells sorted from blood. The cell subset or site tag for this specimen amounts to: CD45RA-negative fraction. The receptor source for this set is a man aged 18-30 years in good health.

The chain carries TRBV5-1 and TRBJ1-5; D call uncertain. Germline loops: CDR1 SGHRS, CDR2 YFSETQ. The CDR3 is 13 residues long. Trimming stripped 0 bases from V and 9 bases from J, with 10 bases between. The CDR3 region has the DNA TGCGCCAGCAGCTTGGGGCCCGAAGGGCCCCAGCATTTT. Its protein product is CASSLGPEGPQHF.

V is TRBV5-1 and J is TRBJ2-7; weak D call: TRBD2 (6 bases). V was shortened by 2 bases and J by 0 bases, with 15 bases between the two germline ends. From germline, CDR1 is SGHRS and CDR2 YFSETQ. The CDR3 contains 16 residues. Written as DNA, the CDR3 is TGCGCCAGCAGCTTCAGCGGAGGGGAGTTCTCCTACGAGCAGTACTTC. Translation gives CASSFSGGEFSYEQYF.

V usage is TRBV6-6 and J usage is TRBJ1-4, with D possibly matching TRBD1 (5 bases). CDR1 and CDR2 from the germline V gene are MNHNY and SVGAGI (reference sequence). This CDR3 has 16 residues. The ends were cut back, 5 bases at V and 8 bases at J, with 21 bases in the middle. The CDR3 here is CASSKPGSTGGEKLFF. The CDR3 bases are TGTGCCAGCAGTAAGCCGGGATCCACAGGCGGCGAAAAACTGTTTTTT.

The V and J genes are TRBV10-3 and TRBJ2-7; D unclear. Trimming cost V 0 bases and J 3 bases, with 9 bases left between them. CDR1 and CDR2 (germline): ENHRY, SYGVKD. The CDR3 spans 14 residues. CDR3 sequence: CAISESSKGYEQYF. The CDR3 DNA reads as TGTGCCATCAGTGAGTCAAGTAAGGGCTACGAGCAGTACTTC.

This clone showed up just a few times. The rearrangement links TRBV6-4 to TRBJ2-7, with D perhaps TRBD2 (5 bases). The CDR3 covers 14 residues. The germline V and J ends were trimmed by 9 bases and 0 bases, with 15 bases remaining between them. CDR1 is MRHNA, CDR2 SNTAGT, per germline. CDR3 loop: CARSRDPSSYEQYF. CDR3 nucleotide sequence: TGTGCCAGATCCCGGGATCCAAGCTCCTACGAGCAGTACTTC.

The genes are TRBV5-6 and TRBJ2-7; 9 bases align to TRBD1. After removal of 4 bases from V and 1 base from J, the junction contained 6 bases not matched to a gene. The CDR3 sequence is 15 residues long. Germline loops: CDR1 SGHDT, CDR2 YYEEEE. This CDR3 is CASSPTGGGSYEQYF. CDR3 DNA: TGTGCCAGCAGCCCAACAGGGGGCGGATCCTACGAGCAGTACTTC.

Here the CDR3 DNA reads TGTGCCAGCAGTGAGGGACGGTCCTATGGCTACACCTTC. Its translation is CASSEGRSYGYTF. The chain joins TRBV6-1 to TRBJ1-2; D may be TRBD1 (5 bases). The germline V and J ends were trimmed by 3 bases and 4 bases, with 9 bases remaining between them. The germline gives CDR1 MNHNS, CDR2 SASEGT. This CDR3 has 13 amino acids.

In this sample, this clone turned up many times. This chain connects TRBV28 to TRBJ2-7; TRBD1 matches 7 bases. There are 15 residues in the CDR3. Trimming cost V 5 bases and J 3 bases; bases outside gene matches: 10. Germline lookup yields CDR1 MDHEN and CDR2 SYDVKM. The CDR3 sequence is CASSAMGTDYYEQYF. CDR3 DNA: TGTGCCAGCAGTGCAATGGGGACAGACTACTACGAGCAGTACTTC.

The chain employs TRBV29-1 and TRBJ2-5; D not certain. The end of the DNA fits TRBJ2-7 better, so the J call may be wrong. The CDR3 is 11 residues long. The germline V gene has CDR1 SQVTM and CDR2 ANQGSEA. The chain's CDR3 is CSAVGAYEQYF. The DNA of the CDR3 is TGCAGCGCTGTCGGAGCCTACGAGCAGTACTTC.

This rearrangement joins TRBV19 to TRBJ1-2, with no clear D. This CDR3 has 16 residues. Per the germline V gene, CDR1 is LNHDA and CDR2 is SQIVND (reference sequence). V lost 7 bases and J lost 0, with 18 bases in between. The DNA of the CDR3 is TGTGCCAGTAAAATTGGCAGGAGGACGACTAACTATGGCTACACCTTC. Amino acid sequence: CASKIGRRTTNYGYTF.

This clone was counted many times. This rearrangement joins TRBV28 to TRBJ1-2; no clear D gene. Per the germline V gene, CDR1 is MDHEN and CDR2 is SYDVKM. Trimming left V 10 bases short and J 4 bases short, with 16 bases between. CDR3 length: 13 residues. The CDR3 loop reads CATRQTEIYGYTF. In DNA, the CDR3 is TGTGCCACCCGCCAAACCGAAATCTATGGCTACACCTTC.

The rearrangement links TRBV27 to TRBJ1-1; D is undetermined. The CDR3 has 17 amino acids. Trimming cost V 5 bases and J 0 bases, with 19 bases left between them. CDR1 is MNHEY and CDR2 is SMNVEV in the germline V gene (reference sequence). CDR3 nucleotides: TGTGCCAGCAGTCTTAACTTGGTATCCGTTATGAACACTGAAGCTTTCTTT. This codes for CASSLNLVSVMNTEAFF.

The chain carries TRBV5-1 and TRBJ1-4; D not resolved. The CDR3 length is 15 residues. Germline V gene data show CDR1 as SGHRS and CDR2 as YFSETQ. V dropped 4 bases and J dropped 4 bases, with 14 bases sitting between them. This CDR3 is CASSPSASNNEKLFF. In DNA form, the CDR3 reads TGCGCCAGCAGCCCCAGCGCGTCGAATAATGAAAAACTGTTTTTT.

The sample holds a few counts of this clone. This chain links TRBV30 with TRBJ1-1, with TRBD1 as a possible D gene (5 bases). Germline loops: CDR1 GTSNPN, CDR2 SVGIG (reference sequence). V dropped 5 bases and J dropped 1 base, with 11 bases sitting between them. This CDR3 is 13 amino acids long. The CDR3 spells CAWCHGGNTEAFF. Written as DNA, the CDR3 is TGTGCCTGGTGCCATGGGGGGAACACTGAAGCTTTCTTT. The whole variable domain, remainder taken from reference TRBV30 and TRBJ1-1, is SQTIHQWPATLVQPVGSPLSLECTVEGTSNPNLYWYRQAAGRGLQLLFYSVGIGQISSEVPQNLSASRPQDRQFILSSKKLLLSDSGFYLCAWCHGGNTEAFFGQGTRLTVV.

The rearrangement joins TRBV5-1 to TRBJ1-2; possibly TRBD1 for D (6 bases). The CDR3 totals 15 residues. Germline loops: CDR1 SGHRS, CDR2 YFSETQ. Trimming took 2 bases from V and 4 from J, leaving 15 bases between them. The CDR3 coding sequence is TGCGCCAGCAGCTTTTACTATGACAGGAGCTATGGCTACACCTTC. The encoded protein is CASSFYYDRSYGYTF.